This TCR beta chain was identified during a study of shared clonotypes between healthy human individuals. As to this clone: The identical CDR3 is also encoded by other nucleotide sequences in the sample.

Here immunoSEQ multiplex PCR was the method, and the copy in TCRdb shows in-frame clones only, minus some. The table shows a few million clones, with around 93% occurring only once. The naive CD8 fraction comprised CD45RO-negative cells positively selected for CCR7 and excluded terminally differentiated effector memory CD45RA+ cells. Unmatched junction bases numbered 0, after V lost 0 bases and J lost 1 base. This CDR3 is built from 14 residues. Germline CDR1 and CDR2: SGHNT and YYREEE (reference sequence). This TCR was recovered from a man younger than 35 in good health. Some clones in this sample may be carry-over from other donors' samples. Sequencing used naive CD8+ T cells from PBMCs. This rearrangement joins TRBV5-4 to TRBJ1-1; 7 bases are shared with TRBD1. CDR3 nucleotides: TGTGCCAGCAGCTTGGACAGGGGGAACACTGAAGCTTTCTTT. Translated: CASSLDRGNTEAFF.